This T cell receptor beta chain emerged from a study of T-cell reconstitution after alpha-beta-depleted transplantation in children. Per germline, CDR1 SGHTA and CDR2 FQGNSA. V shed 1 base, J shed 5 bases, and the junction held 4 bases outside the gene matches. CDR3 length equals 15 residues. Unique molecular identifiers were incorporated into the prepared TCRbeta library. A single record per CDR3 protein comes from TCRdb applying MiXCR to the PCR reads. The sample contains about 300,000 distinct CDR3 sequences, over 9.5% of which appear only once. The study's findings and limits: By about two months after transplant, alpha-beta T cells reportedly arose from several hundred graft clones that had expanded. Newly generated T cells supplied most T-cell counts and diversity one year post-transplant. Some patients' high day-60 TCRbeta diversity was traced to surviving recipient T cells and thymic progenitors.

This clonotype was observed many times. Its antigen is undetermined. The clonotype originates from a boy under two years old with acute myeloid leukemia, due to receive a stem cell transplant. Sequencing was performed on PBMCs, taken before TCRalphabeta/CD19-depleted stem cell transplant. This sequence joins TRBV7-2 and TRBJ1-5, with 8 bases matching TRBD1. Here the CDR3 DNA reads TGTGCCAGCAGCTTAGACGGGACAGGTTATCAGCCCCAGCATTTT. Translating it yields CASSLDGTGYQPQHF.